The rows below give T cell receptor beta chains drawn from one sample of a study of shared clonotypes between healthy human individuals. Data came from immunoSEQ multiplex PCR; TCRdb stores just in-frame clones and leaves some out. The sample holds some 2.3 million clones; roughly 93% are singletons and the top ten take about 0.39%. Sequenced: naive CD4+ T cells from PBMCs. The receptors here all came from a man younger than 35 in good health. Some clones in this sample may be carry-over from other donors' samples. Both conserved end residues are part of each CDR3. The D gene is left open where the match is weak. Some rows have no size entry. The others give once, few or many, or a class for an expanded clone.

v_call,j_call,clone_size,d_call,cdr3_aa,cdr3_nt
TRBV28,TRBJ1-4,-,TRBD1,CASSPGTGYNEKLFF,TGTGCCAGCAGTCCCGGGACAGGGTATAATGAAAAACTGTTTTTT
TRBV28,TRBJ1-1,-,-,CASTTQGLGTEAFF,TGTGCCAGCACCACCCAGGGGCTTGGCACTGAAGCTTTCTTT
TRBV5-4,TRBJ2-1,-,TRBD2,CASSLGLAGGAYLEQFF,TGTGCCAGCAGCTTGGGCCTAGCGGGGGGGGCGTATCTGGAGCAGTTCTTC
TRBV2,TRBJ2-3,-,-,CASRSPLSTPSWFGDTQYF,TGTGCCAGCAGGTCCCCGCTCTCGACCCCAAGCTGGTTCGGGGATACGCAGTATTTT
TRBV5-4,TRBJ2-3,-,TRBD2,CASSLAGGTTDTQYF,TGTGCCAGCAGCTTGGCGGGAGGAACCACAGATACGCAGTATTTT
TRBV7-2,TRBJ1-5,-,-,CASSLVGRQPQHF,TGTGCCAGCAGCTTAGTGGGGCGGCAGCCCCAGCATTTT
TRBV28,TRBJ1-4,-,-,CASSFGYGRINEKLFF,TGTGCCAGCAGTTTCGGATATGGGAGGATAAATGAAAAACTGTTTTTT
TRBV6-5,TRBJ2-2,-,-,CASSYSTGSGTGELFF,TGTGCCAGCAGTTACTCGACCGGGAGTGGTACCGGGGAGCTGTTTTTT
TRBV27,TRBJ2-7,-,TRBD2,CASSSYEGLAGGAYEQYF,TGTGCCAGCAGTTCCTATGAGGGACTAGCGGGAGGGGCGTACGAGCAGTACTTC
TRBV5-4,TRBJ1-2,-,-,CASGGRNYGYTF,TGTGCCAGCGGGGGAAGGAACTATGGCTACACCTTC
TRBV11-3,TRBJ2-5,-,-,CASSGSGQETQYF,TGTGCCAGCAGCGGGAGCGGGCAAGAGACCCAGTACTTC
TRBV5-1,TRBJ2-3,-,TRBD2,CASSWGTSVGTDTQYF,TGCGCCAGCAGCTGGGGGACTAGCGTGGGCACAGATACGCAGTATTTT
TRBV19,TRBJ1-5,-,TRBD1,CASRGTGDQPQHF,TGTGCCAGTAGGGGGACAGGGGATCAGCCCCAGCATTTT
TRBV28,TRBJ1-3,-,-,CASSLSWGSGNTIYF,TGTGCCAGCAGTTTATCTTGGGGGTCTGGAAACACCATATATTTT
TRBV10-1,TRBJ2-3,-,-,CASPGRTGYF,TGCGCCAGTCCGGGCAGGACGGGGTATTTT
TRBV28,TRBJ1-2,once,TRBD1,CAVRTGNSYGYTF,TGTGCCGTTCGGACAGGGAATTCCTATGGCTACACCTTC
TRBV7-2,TRBJ1-5,-,-,CASSTTAYQPQHF,TGTGCCAGCAGCACGACGGCCTATCAGCCCCAGCATTTT
TRBV15,TRBJ1-1,-,-,CATSSRGKGTEAFF,TGTGCCACCAGCAGCCGGGGAAAGGGCACTGAAGCTTTCTTT
TRBV6-4,TRBJ2-1,once,TRBD1,CASSDSGQGSYNEQFF,TGTGCCAGCAGTGACTCGGGACAGGGTTCCTACAATGAGCAGTTCTTC
TRBV5-1,TRBJ2-1,once,-,CASSLTSQYGGLRSYNEQFF,TGCGCCAGCAGCTTGACCTCTCAGTACGGAGGACTACGTTCCTACAATGAGCAGTTCTTC
TRBV7-8,TRBJ1-1,-,TRBD1,CASSEEVGYRGAFF,TGTGCCAGCAGCGAAGAGGTCGGGTACAGGGGAGCTTTCTTT
TRBV27,TRBJ1-1,-,TRBD1,CASSLDRGLTMNTEAFF,TGTGCCAGCAGCCTGGACAGGGGGCTAACGATGAACACTGAAGCTTTCTTT
TRBV5-1,TRBJ2-7,-,TRBD1,CASSAPRQGASDFQYF,TGCGCCAGCAGCGCTCCCCGACAGGGGGCGAGTGATTTCCAGTACTTC
TRBV7-9,TRBJ1-1,-,-,CASSFPGTEAFF,TGTGCCAGCAGCTTCCCGGGAACCGAAGCTTTCTTT
TRBV5-8,TRBJ1-5,-,-,CASSLIGGRHF,TGTGCCAGCAGCTTGATCGGGGGCCGGCATTTT
TRBV7-2,TRBJ2-7,-,TRBD2,CASSSPGLAGPRYF,TGTGCCAGCAGCTCCCCGGGACTAGCGGGGCCGAGGTACTTC
TRBV6-1,TRBJ1-5,-,TRBD1,CASEGQAYNQPQHF,TGTGCCAGCGAGGGACAGGCCTACAATCAGCCCCAGCATTTT
TRBV10-3,TRBJ1-2,-,-,CAISELNYGYTF,TGTGCCATCAGTGAGCTAAACTATGGCTACACCTTC
TRBV7-2,TRBJ1-3,-,-,CASSLEGRSSGNTIYF,TGTGCCAGCAGCTTAGAGGGCCGCAGCTCTGGAAACACCATATATTTT
TRBV13,TRBJ1-4,-,-,CASRFLGATNEKLFF,TGTGCCAGCAGGTTCCTCGGGGCAACTAATGAAAAACTGTTTTTT
TRBV28,TRBJ1-5,-,TRBD1,CASSLGTGAAPYSNQPQHF,TGTGCCAGCAGTTTAGGTACAGGGGCCGCCCCTTATAGCAATCAGCCCCAGCATTTT
TRBV7-9,TRBJ1-5,-,TRBD1,CASSFGTGDQPQHF,TGTGCCAGCAGCTTTGGGACAGGGGATCAGCCCCAGCATTTT